This TCR beta chain emerged from a study of blood T cell repertoires in COVID-19. At the level of the study: Acute and convalescent COVID-19 samples came from the United States, Italy and Spain. From T cells, B-cell-depleted T cells, or PBMCs came the material, which was cDNA or gDNA.

Study processing details: Quantification of nucleated cells was approximated via reference gene primer amplification. Clones were sequenced by immunoSEQ multiplex PCR, and TCRdb holds only the in-frame ones, with some missing. That table furnishes V, J and clone size, whereas the DNA furnished D and trimming. The profile covers about 64,000 clones, with around 83% appearing a single time and about 12% taken by the ten largest. This clone showed up just a few times. The sequenced material came from peripheral blood. The clonotype originates from a human donor in a cohort sampled during active COVID-19.

The CDR3 region has the DNA TGCGCCAGCAGCGATTCAGGCCCCTACGAGCAGTACTTC. Translated, it gives CASSDSGPYEQYF. V gene TRBV5-1 combines with J gene TRBJ2-7; D is uncertain. Looked up from germline, CDR1 is SGHRS and CDR2 is YFSETQ. The germline V and J ends were trimmed by 4 bases and 2 bases, with 10 bases remaining between them. This CDR3 has 13 amino acids.